The entry that follows covers one T cell receptor beta chain sequence. Its antigen is as yet unknown. The source of the sample is a study of PD-1 blockade in mismatch repair-deficient tumors. About the study: Enrolled about 2012-2016, patients had progressing, pretreated mismatch repair-deficient cancers of 12 types. Study results and caveats: Tumor-resident clones, often undetectable pretreatment in blood, expanded then contracted after pembrolizumab.

Generated by immunoSEQ multiplex PCR, the TCRdb table keeps only in-frame clones and is missing some. The sample includes around 39,000 clones, over 80% of them seen just once. Germline CDR1 is SGDLS and CDR2 is YYNGEE. V shed 4 bases and J shed 2 bases, with 20 bases lying between them. The CDR3 totals 17 residues. Mismatch repair deficiency was confirmed in all patients, by PCR or immunohistochemistry. The specimen comprised PBMCs, sampled about 40 weeks after starting pembrolizumab. This receptor was identified in an adult with mismatch repair-deficient cancer. This chain uses TRBV9 with TRBJ2-3; maybe TRBD1 (7 bases). This chain's CDR3 is CASSPGGGTAFTDTQYF. The CDR3 coding sequence is TGTGCCAGCAGCCCCGGAGGGGGGACAGCCTTCACAGATACGCAGTATTTT.